A single sample gave rise to the 5 T cell receptor beta chains below, sequenced in a study of CD8 T cells in Susac syndrome. With random hexamers, reverse transcription was performed on roughly 0.45 to 1 ug of RNA. TCRdb independently ran MiXCR on the immunoSEQ multiplex PCR reads; one entry per CDR3 protein. Of about 200,000 distinct CDR3 sequences in the sample, 95% were seen once. The material sequenced was CD4+ T cells from PBMCs. These receptors originate from a human donor with multiple sclerosis.

CDR3 residues: CASSQEMAANYGYTF. CDR3 coding DNA: TGTGCCAGCAGCCAAGAAATGGCAGCTAACTATGGCTACACCTTC. The rearrangement links TRBV4-2 to TRBJ1-2; D unresolved. The CDR3 runs 15 residues. V was cut by 0 bases and J by 0 bases, with 8 bases left in between. Germline-derived CDR1 and CDR2 are LGHNA and YNFKEQ.

This chain connects TRBV9 to TRBJ2-2, with D possibly called TRBD1 or TRBD2 (5 bases each). The V and J ends lost 4 bases and 1 base respectively, with 11 bases between them. Germline V gene lookup returns CDR1 SGDLS and CDR2 YYNGEE. This CDR3 has 15 amino acids. The CDR3 region is CASSFGGLNTGELFF. The CDR3 DNA reads as TGTGCCAGCAGCTTTGGGGGATTGAACACCGGGGAGCTGTTTTTT.

This chain links TRBV15 with TRBJ1-5; D not resolved. Trimming removed 5 bases from V and 0 bases from J, with 8 bases in between. CDR1 LNHNV and CDR2 YYDKDF come from the germline V gene (reference sequence). The CDR3 is 14 residues long. CDR3 sequence reads: CATSLRSSNQPQHF. The DNA of the CDR3 is TGTGCCACCAGCTTACGGAGTAGCAATCAGCCCCAGCATTTT.

The chain combines TRBV3-1 with TRBJ1-1; TRBD1 is a possible D gene (6 bases). Trimming shortened V by 1 base and J by 4 bases, and 10 bases separated the two germline ends. The CDR3 covers 14 residues. CDR1 LGHDT and CDR2 YNNKEL come from the germline V gene (reference sequence). CDR3 in amino acids: CASSQAQGTTEAFF. The DNA of the CDR3 is TGTGCCAGCAGCCAAGCGCAGGGGACCACTGAAGCTTTCTTT.

The rearrangement links TRBV15 to TRBJ1-6, with TRBD1 as a possible D gene (6 bases). Per the germline V gene, CDR1 is LNHNV and CDR2 is YYDKDF (reference sequence). The V gene lost 0 bases and the J gene lost 3 bases, with 9 bases spanning the gap. This CDR3 region has 16 residues. The CDR3 spells CATSREGTLYNSPLHF. The CDR3, as DNA: TGTGCCACCAGCAGAGAAGGGACACTCTATAATTCACCCCTCCACTTT. Full variable domain (missing parts from reference TRBV15 and TRBJ1-6): DAMVIQNPRYQVTQFGKPVTLSCSQTLNHNVMYWYQQKSSQAPKLLFHYYDKDFNNEADTPDNFQSRRPNTSFCFLDIRSPGLGDTAMYLCATSREGTLYNSPLHFGNGTRLTVT.